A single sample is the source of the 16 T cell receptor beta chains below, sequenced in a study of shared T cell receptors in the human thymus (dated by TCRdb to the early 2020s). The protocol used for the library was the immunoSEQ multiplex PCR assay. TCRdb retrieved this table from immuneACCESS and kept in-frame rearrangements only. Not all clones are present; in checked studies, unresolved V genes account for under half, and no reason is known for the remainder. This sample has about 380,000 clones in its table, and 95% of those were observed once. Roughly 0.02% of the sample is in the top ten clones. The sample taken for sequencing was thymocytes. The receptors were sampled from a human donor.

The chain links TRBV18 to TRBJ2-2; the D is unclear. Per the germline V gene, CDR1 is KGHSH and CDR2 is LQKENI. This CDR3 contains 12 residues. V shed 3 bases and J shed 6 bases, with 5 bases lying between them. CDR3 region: CASSPAAGELFF. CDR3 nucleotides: TGTGCCAGCTCACCGGCCGCCGGGGAGCTGTTTTTT.

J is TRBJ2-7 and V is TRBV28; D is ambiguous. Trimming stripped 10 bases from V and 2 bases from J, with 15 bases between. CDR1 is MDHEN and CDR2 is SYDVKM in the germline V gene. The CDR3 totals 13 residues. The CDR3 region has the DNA TGTGCCATAGCCGGAGACGGCCCCTACGAGCAGTACTTC. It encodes CAIAGDGPYEQYF.

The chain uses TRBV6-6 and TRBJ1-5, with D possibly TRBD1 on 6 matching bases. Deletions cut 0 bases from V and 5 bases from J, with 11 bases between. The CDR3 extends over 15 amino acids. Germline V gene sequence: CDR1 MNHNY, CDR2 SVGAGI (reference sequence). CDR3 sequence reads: CASSYSWGAHQPQHF. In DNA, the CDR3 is TGTGCCAGCAGTTACTCGTGGGGGGCTCATCAGCCCCAGCATTTT.

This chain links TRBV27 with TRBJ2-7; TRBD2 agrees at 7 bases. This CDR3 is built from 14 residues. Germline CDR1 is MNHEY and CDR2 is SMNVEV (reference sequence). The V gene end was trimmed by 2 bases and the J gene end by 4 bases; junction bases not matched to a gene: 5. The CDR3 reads CASSLGRAAYEQYF. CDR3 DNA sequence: TGTGCCAGCAGTTTAGGGAGGGCCGCTTACGAGCAGTACTTC.

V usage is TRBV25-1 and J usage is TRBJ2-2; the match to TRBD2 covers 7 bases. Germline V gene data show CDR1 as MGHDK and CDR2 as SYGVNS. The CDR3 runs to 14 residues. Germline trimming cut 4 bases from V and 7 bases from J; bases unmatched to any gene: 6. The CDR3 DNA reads TGTGCCAGCAGTGGGCGGGAGTGGGTCGGGGAGCTGTTTTTT. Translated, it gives CASSGREWVGELFF.

The DNA of the CDR3 is TGTGCCAGCAGCATGGACTTGGACAATGAGCAGTTCTTC. It translates to CASSMDLDNEQFF. This chain joins TRBV11-2 and TRBJ2-1, with D possibly being TRBD2 (5 bases). The CDR3 spans 13 residues. Deletions cut 5 bases from V and 5 bases from J, with 10 bases between. CDR1 and CDR2 (germline): SGHAT, FQNNGV.

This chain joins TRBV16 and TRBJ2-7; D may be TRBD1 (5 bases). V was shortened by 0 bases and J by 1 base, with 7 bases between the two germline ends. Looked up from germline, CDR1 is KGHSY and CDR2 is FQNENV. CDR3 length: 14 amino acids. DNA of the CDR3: TGTGCCAGCAGCCAATCGCCAGGGTCCTACGAGCAGTACTTC. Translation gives CASSQSPGSYEQYF. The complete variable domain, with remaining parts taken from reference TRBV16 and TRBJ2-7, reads GEEVAQTPKHLVRGEGQKAKLYCAPIKGHSYVFWYQQVLKNEFKFLISFQNENVFDETGMPKERFSAKCLPNSPCSLEIQATKLEDSAVYFCASSQSPGSYEQYFGPGTRLTVT.

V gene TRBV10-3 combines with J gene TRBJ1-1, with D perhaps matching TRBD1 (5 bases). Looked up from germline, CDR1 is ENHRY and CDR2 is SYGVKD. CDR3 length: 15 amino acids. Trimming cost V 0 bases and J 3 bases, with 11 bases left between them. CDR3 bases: TGTGCCATCAGTGAGTCGGGGGGAGGGGACACTGAAGCTTTCTTT. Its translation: CAISESGGGDTEAFF.

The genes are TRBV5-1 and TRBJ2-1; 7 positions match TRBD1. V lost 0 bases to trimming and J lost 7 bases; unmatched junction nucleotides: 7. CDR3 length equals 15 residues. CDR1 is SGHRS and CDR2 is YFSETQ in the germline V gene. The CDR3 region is CASSLDRGLLNEQFF. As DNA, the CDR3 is TGCGCCAGCAGCTTGGACAGGGGTTTACTGAATGAGCAGTTCTTC. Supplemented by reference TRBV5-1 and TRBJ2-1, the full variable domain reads KAGVTQTPRYLIKTRGQQVTLSCSPISGHRSVSWYQQTPGQGLQFLFEYFSETQRNKGNFPGRFSGRQFSNSRSEMNVSTLELGDSALYLCASSLDRGLLNEQFFGPGTRLTVL.

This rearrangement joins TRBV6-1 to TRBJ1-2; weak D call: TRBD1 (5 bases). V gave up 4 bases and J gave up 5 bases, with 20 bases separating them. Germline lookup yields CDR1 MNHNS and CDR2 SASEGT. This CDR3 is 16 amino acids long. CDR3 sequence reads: CASSGPKGEGRYGYTF. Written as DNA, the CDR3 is TGTGCCAGCAGTGGACCCAAGGGCGAGGGACGATATGGCTACACCTTC.

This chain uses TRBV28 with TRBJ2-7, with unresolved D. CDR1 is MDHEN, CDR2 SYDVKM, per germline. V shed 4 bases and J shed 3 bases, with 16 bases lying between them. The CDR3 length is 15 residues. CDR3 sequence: CASSCNSTSGYEQYF. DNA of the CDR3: TGTGCCAGCAGTTGCAACAGTACCTCGGGCTACGAGCAGTACTTC.

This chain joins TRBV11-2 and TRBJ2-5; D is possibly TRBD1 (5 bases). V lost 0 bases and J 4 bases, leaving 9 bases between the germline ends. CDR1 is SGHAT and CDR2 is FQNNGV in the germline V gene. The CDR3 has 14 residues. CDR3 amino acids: CASSLEAGLETQYF. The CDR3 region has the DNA TGTGCCAGCAGCTTAGAGGCAGGGTTAGAGACCCAGTACTTC.

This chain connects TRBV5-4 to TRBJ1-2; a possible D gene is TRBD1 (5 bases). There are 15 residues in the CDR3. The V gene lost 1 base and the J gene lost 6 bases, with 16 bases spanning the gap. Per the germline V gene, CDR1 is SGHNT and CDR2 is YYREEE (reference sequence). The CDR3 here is CASSLRLGRVNGYTF. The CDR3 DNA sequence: TGTGCCAGCAGCTTGAGGCTTGGCAGGGTCAATGGCTACACCTTC.

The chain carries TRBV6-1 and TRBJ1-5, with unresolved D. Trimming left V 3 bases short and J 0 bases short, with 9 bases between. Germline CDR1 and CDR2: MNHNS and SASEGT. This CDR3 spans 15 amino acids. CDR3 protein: CASSESVYSNQPQHF. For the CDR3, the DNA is TGTGCCAGCAGTGAGTCCGTGTATAGCAATCAGCCCCAGCATTTT.

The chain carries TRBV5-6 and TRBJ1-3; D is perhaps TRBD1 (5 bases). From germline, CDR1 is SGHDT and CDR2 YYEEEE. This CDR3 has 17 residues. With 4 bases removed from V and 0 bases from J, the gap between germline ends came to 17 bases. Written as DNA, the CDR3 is TGTGCCAGCAGCGTTACTCAGGGACGGAACTCTGGAAACACCATATATTTT. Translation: CASSVTQGRNSGNTIYF.

The CDR3 here is CASSEARGSNEKLFF. CDR3 DNA: TGTGCCAGCAGTGAAGCTCGGGGGTCTAATGAAAAACTGTTTTTT. The chain employs TRBV6-1 and TRBJ1-4, with D perhaps TRBD1 (5 bases). The CDR3 is 15 amino acids. Trimming removed 0 bases from V and 3 bases from J, with 8 bases in between. CDR1 is MNHNS, CDR2 SASEGT, per germline.